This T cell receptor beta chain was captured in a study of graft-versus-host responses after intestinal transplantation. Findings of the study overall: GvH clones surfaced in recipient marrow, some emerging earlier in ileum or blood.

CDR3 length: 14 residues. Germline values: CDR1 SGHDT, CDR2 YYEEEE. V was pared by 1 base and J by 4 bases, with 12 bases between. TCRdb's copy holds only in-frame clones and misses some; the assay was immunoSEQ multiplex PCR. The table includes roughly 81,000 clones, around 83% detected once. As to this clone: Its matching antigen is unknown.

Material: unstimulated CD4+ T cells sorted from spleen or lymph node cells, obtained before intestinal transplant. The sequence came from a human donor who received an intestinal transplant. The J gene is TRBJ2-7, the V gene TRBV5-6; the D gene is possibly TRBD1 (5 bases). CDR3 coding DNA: TGTGCCAGCAGCTTGAGGGGCCGACAGTACGAGCAGTACTTC. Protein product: CASSLRGRQYEQYF.